This section outlines one TCR beta chain sequence together with its context. What antigen it recognizes has not been identified. Base qualities are not at hand, and no much larger clone is one base apart. These data originate in a study of T-cell reconstitution after alpha-beta-depleted transplantation in children (dated by TCRdb to 2016 to 2017). Describing the broader study: The study quantitatively tracked T-cell immune reconstitution after TCRalphabeta/CD19-depleted allogeneic hematopoietic cell transplantation in children using TCR repertoire profiling. Here is what the overall study found, with its caveats: In some patients, the high TCRbeta diversity seen at day 60 was put down to recipient T cells and intrathymic progenitors that had survived conditioning. About two months after transplant, the apparently early recovery of alphabetaT-cell counts reportedly depended on just several hundred clones that had expanded rapidly and came from non-depleted graft cells. Over the following months the frequencies of hyperexpanded clones went down, and after one year T-cell counts and TCRbeta diversity were mostly credited to newly produced T cells.

From a lookup of the germline V gene, CDR1 and CDR2 are SNHLY and FYNNEI. The CDR3 covers 15 residues, taking in both the cysteine and the phenylalanine. The sequence is cut down to CDR3 DNA, 45 bases in frame from base 1. Relative to germline, V is missing 5 bases and J is missing 5 bases, with 9 bases of the junction outside any gene match. Sample treatment or condition, as interpreted from the label and publication: allogeneic hematopoietic cell transplantation with graft depleted of TCRalphabeta T cells and CD19 B cells. The children who served as transplant recipients had been given grafts of TCRalphabeta/CD19-depleted allogeneic hematopoietic cells. Library creation used PCR. The sequencing machine was an Illumina HiSeq 2500. Molecular barcoding was employed in the preparation of TCR libraries, with unique molecular identifiers being used to normalize TCRbeta repertoire quantification. Clones were called with MiXCR by TCRdb after fastp trimmed the public reads at Q25, and only in-frame beta chains were retained. Each CDR3 protein gets just one entry, which takes the most common genes and DNA from the rows behind it. Here the sample has a few hundred thousand distinct CDR3 sequences; roughly a quarter occur a single time. The ten largest account for 4% to 5.5% of the sample.

The rearranged chain carries TRBV2 and TRBJ2-3; the junction holds 8 bases that match TRBD1. This specimen consisted of PBMCs, mostly from graft donor cells, obtained 360 days after TCRalphabeta/CD19-depleted stem cell transplant. This TCR derives from a female patient between 2 and 15 years old who had a stem cell transplant for congenital amegakaryocytic thrombocytopenia, so the T cells may come from the graft donor. The base sequence is TGTGCCAGCAGTACACGACAGGGGATAATAGATACGCAGTATTTT. It specifies CASSTRQGIIDTQYF.